These 9 T cell receptor beta chains were all obtained from the same sample, sequenced in a study of Graves' ophthalmopathy and Graves' hyperthyroidism. For repertoire sequencing, the TCR beta CDR3 regions were amplified from RNA transcripts. An opening RT-PCR round employed HTBI primers and preceded a second-round multiplex PCR. Each CDR3 protein gets one entry after TCRdb re-called the multiplex PCR reads with MiXCR. Here the sample spans around 1.1 million distinct CDR3 sequences, about 40% being singletons. The sample taken for sequencing was peripheral blood or thyroid tissue (not recorded which). Source of these receptors: an adult man with Graves' hyperthyroidism.

This CDR3 reads CASSLSDRYYGYTF. Written as DNA, the CDR3 is TGTGCCAGCAGTTTATCGGACAGGTATTATGGCTACACCTTC. V and J are TRBV6-5 and TRBJ1-2; 7 bases are shared with TRBD1. Trimming at V came to 4 bases and at J to 5 bases, leaving 7 bases not matched to a gene. This CDR3 has 14 amino acids. The germline V gene has CDR1 MNHEY and CDR2 SVGAGI.

A few counts support this clonotype. V gene TRBV29-1 combines with J gene TRBJ1-1, with D possibly TRBD1 on 5 matching bases. V lost 4 bases, J lost 4 bases, and 13 bases lay in between. Germline lookup yields CDR1 SQVTM and CDR2 ANQGSEA. The CDR3 spans 13 residues. CDR3 bases: TGCAGCGTTGCTTGGGGCGCAGCCACTGAAGCTTTCTTT. Amino acids: CSVAWGAATEAFF.

This clonotype appeared many times. V and J are TRBV7-9 and TRBJ2-7; D is unresolved. The CDR3 length is 17 residues. Per germline, CDR1 SEHNR and CDR2 FQNEAQ (reference sequence). V was cut by 4 bases and J by 0 bases, with 19 bases left in between. The DNA of the CDR3 is TGTGCCAGCAGCTCCCGTGATGGGGTACCGAACTCCTACGAGCAGTACTTC. Protein: CASSSRDGVPNSYEQYF.

At least ten counts were recorded for this clonotype. The V and J genes are TRBV3-1 and TRBJ1-4, with unresolved D. The V and J ends lost 1 base and 8 bases respectively, with 5 bases between them. CDR1 and CDR2 (germline): LGHDT, YNNKEL (reference sequence). This CDR3 is built from 12 residues. The CDR3 is CASSQGREKLFF. The CDR3 DNA follows: TGTGCCAGCAGCCAAGGACGCGAAAAACTGTTTTTT.

This clonotype has a handful of counts. The rearrangement joins TRBV19 to TRBJ1-2, with a weak D call TRBD1 (5 bases). In germline, CDR1 is LNHDA, CDR2 SQIVND (reference sequence). CDR3 size: 16 residues. V was shortened by 4 bases and J by 7 bases, with 22 bases between the two germline ends. This CDR3 is CASSNPSGASLGGYTF. The CDR3, as DNA: TGTGCCAGTAGTAATCCCTCCGGGGCCAGCCTAGGTGGCTACACCTTC.

This clonotype occurred a few times. The genes are TRBV6-5 and TRBJ2-7, with D perhaps TRBD1 (6 bases). Germline V lookup: CDR1 MNHEY, CDR2 SVGAGI. CDR3 length: 13 residues. Deletions cut 6 bases from V and 6 bases from J, with 15 bases between. DNA of the CDR3: TGTGCCAGCAGCGACGAGGGGGTTCGCGAGCAGTACTTC. Translating it yields CASSDEGVREQYF.

The chain has TRBV5-1 and TRBJ2-7; D assignment may be TRBD1 or TRBD2 (5 bases each). This CDR3 comprises 18 residues. The V and J ends lost 4 bases and 2 bases respectively, with 25 bases between them. Germline V gene sequence: CDR1 SGHRS, CDR2 YFSETQ. CDR3 bases: TGCGCCAGCAGCCGGGGACGGGAAGGGAATACAAAACCCTACGAGCAGTACTTC. Translated, it gives CASSRGREGNTKPYEQYF.

This clonotype has at least ten counts. J is TRBJ2-5 and V is TRBV9; possibly TRBD1 or TRBD2 for D (5 bases each). Germline V lookup: CDR1 SGDLS, CDR2 YYNGEE. The length of the CDR3 is 16 residues. Trimming took 1 base from V and 4 from J, leaving 17 bases between them. Written as DNA, the CDR3 is TGTGCCAGCAGCGTAATGGGGGTTGGGCGTTTAGAGACCCAGTACTTC. Translating gives CASSVMGVGRLETQYF. The full variable domain, with the rest looked up from reference TRBV9 and TRBJ2-5, is DSGVTQTPKHLITATGQRVTLRCSPRSGDLSVYWYQQSLDQGLQFLIQYYNGEERAKGNILERFSAQQFPDLHSELNLSSLELGDSALYFCASSVMGVGRLETQYFGPGTRLLVL.

This clonotype turned up a few times. The V call is TRBV20-1, the J call TRBJ2-5, with TRBD1 identical over 7 bases. V shed 6 bases and J 2 bases; nucleotides not matched to a gene: 12. CDR3 length: 15 residues. The germline gives CDR1 DFQATT, CDR2 SNEGSKA (reference sequence). CDR3: CSASLGTASQETQYF. CDR3 bases: TGCAGTGCCAGTCTCGGGACAGCATCGCAAGAGACCCAGTACTTC.